Listed here is a single T cell receptor (beta chain). The same CDR3 is also encoded by other DNA sequences in this sample. Germline values: CDR1 SGHRS, CDR2 YFSETQ. J was trimmed by 5 bases and V by 0 bases; bases with no gene match: 4. The length of the CDR3 is 14 residues. This specimen belongs to a study of blood T cell repertoires in COVID-19. Study summary: Italy, Spain and the United States were the sources of the convalescent and acute COVID-19 samples. Sources were T cells, B-cell-depleted T cells, or PBMCs; the material itself was cDNA or gDNA.

In the authors' workflow: Reference gene primer amplification gave nucleated cell count estimates. Assay: immunoSEQ multiplex PCR; the TCRdb copy retains only in-frame clones and omits some. V and J calls plus clone size are reproduced from that table; the DNA served to infer D and trimming. This sample has more than 300,000 clones, with 87% found just once. Those enrolled in Seattle joined during active infection and were followed longitudinally afterward. This TCR was sampled from a woman aged 50 to 60 with COVID-19, enrolled during active disease. The chain uses TRBV5-1 and TRBJ1-1; TRBD1 agrees at 7 bases. Sequencing used peripheral blood. CDR3: CASSLGQGRTEAFF. DNA for the CDR3: TGCGCCAGCAGCTTGGGACAGGGAAGGACTGAAGCTTTCTTT. The full variable domain, rest sourced from reference TRBV5-1 and TRBJ1-1, is KAGVTQTPRYLIKTRGQQVTLSCSPISGHRSVSWYQQTPGQGLQFLFEYFSETQRNKGNFPGRFSGRQFSNSRSEMNVSTLELGDSALYLCASSLGQGRTEAFFGQGTRLTVV.